This T cell receptor (beta chain) came from a study of response to subunit inactivated influenza vaccine. One entry per CDR3 protein, called by TCRdb with MiXCR from the RT-PCR reads. The sample has around 530,000 distinct CDR3 sequences, 12% seen once; the top ten hold around 9.6%. This clonotype came up a few times. The target antigen is unknown. Study-level findings and limits: Only a handful of new T cells, the authors suggested, are recruited with each seasonal influenza vaccination.

The sequencing used PBMCs from blood, collected on the day of vaccination. The TCR was taken from a middle-aged man who received an inactivated influenza vaccine.

The CDR3 here is CASTLTGRDEQFF. CDR3 bases: TGTGCCAGCACCCTTACGGGGCGCGATGAGCAGTTCTTC. The chain has TRBV7-8 and TRBJ2-1; tentatively, D is TRBD1 or TRBD2 (5 bases each). Germline CDR1 SGHVS, CDR2 FQNEAQ. The V end lost 7 bases, the J end lost 8 bases, and 15 bases lay between the germline ends. This CDR3 spans 13 amino acids. The complete variable domain, with remaining parts taken from reference TRBV7-8 and TRBJ2-1, reads GAGVSQSPRYKVAKRGQDVALRCDPISGHVSLFWYQQALGQGPEFLTYFQNEAQLDKSGLPSDRFFAERPEGSVSTLKIQRTQQEDSAVYLCASTLTGRDEQFFGPGTRLTVL.